This TCR beta chain emerged from a study of cytomegalovirus exposure and HLA in healthy donors. Study observations and caveats: CMV serostatus was the only immune exposure information that was available.

Only one count was recorded for this clone. The target antigen is unknown. The V gene's germline CDR1 is KGHSH and CDR2 LQKENI. There are 14 residues in the CDR3. Trimming cost V 0 bases and J 3 bases, with 8 bases left between them. The PCR was carried out with 60 Vbeta primers and 13 Jbeta primers. Profiling relied on immunoSEQ multiplex PCR, and the TCRdb table lists in-frame clones only, not all of them. The data contain some 40,000 clones, around 49% of them seen just once; the ten biggest clones take up 6.2%. Donors were nominally healthy when sampled, though unrecorded immune exposures were likely.

Input material: PBMCs. The chain carries TRBV18 and TRBJ2-5; D ambiguous. The sequence came from a woman in her thirties or forties in good health and CMV-seropositive. CDR3 protein: CASSPPNTEETQYF. In nucleotides, the CDR3 is TGTGCCAGCTCACCACCGAATACGGAAGAGACCCAGTACTTC.